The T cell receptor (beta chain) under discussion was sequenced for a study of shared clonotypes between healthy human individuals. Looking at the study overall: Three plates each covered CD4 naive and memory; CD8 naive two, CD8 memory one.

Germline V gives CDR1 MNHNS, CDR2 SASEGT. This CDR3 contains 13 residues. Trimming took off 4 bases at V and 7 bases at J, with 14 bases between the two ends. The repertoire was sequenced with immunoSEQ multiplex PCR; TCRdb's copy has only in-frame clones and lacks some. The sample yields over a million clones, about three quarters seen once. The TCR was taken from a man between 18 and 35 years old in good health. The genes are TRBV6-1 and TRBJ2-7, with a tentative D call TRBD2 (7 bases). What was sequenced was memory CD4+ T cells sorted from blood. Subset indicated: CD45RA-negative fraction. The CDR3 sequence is CASSGGGGLEQYF. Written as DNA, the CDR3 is TGTGCCAGCAGTGGAGGGGGGGGACTGGAGCAGTACTTC.